Listed below are T cell receptor beta chains from one sample, sequenced in a study of shared clonotypes between healthy human individuals. Clones were sequenced by immunoSEQ multiplex PCR, and TCRdb holds only the in-frame ones, with some missing. Among roughly 640,000 clones listed, approximately 97% were seen once. The sample was naive CD4+ T cells sorted from blood. These receptors all stem from a woman aged 25 to 39 in good health. Both conserved end residues are part of each CDR3. The D gene is left open where the match is weak. Part of the rows lack a size; the others show once, few, many or a class for expanded clones.

V gene	clone size	D gene	J gene	CDR3 protein	CDR3 DNA
TRBV20-1	-	-	TRBJ2-7	CSARDRTEQYF	TGCAGTGCTAGAGATCGCACAGAACAGTACTTC
TRBV7-3	-	TRBD2	TRBJ2-2	CASSGLAGAGRELFF	TGTGCCAGCTCTGGGCTAGCGGGAGCCGGGAGGGAGCTGTTTTTT
TRBV27	-	-	TRBJ2-3	CASSLRHGNTDTQYF	TGTGCCAGCAGTCTTCGACACGGGAACACAGATACGCAGTATTTT
TRBV11-2	-	TRBD2	TRBJ2-3	CASSPGTSGFTDTQYF	TGTGCCAGCAGCCCCGGGACTAGCGGTTTCACAGATACGCAGTATTTT
TRBV28	-	-	TRBJ1-5	CASSSEGSGNQPQHF	TGTGCCAGCAGTTCCGAGGGAAGCGGCAATCAGCCCCAGCATTTT
TRBV5-6	-	-	TRBJ1-1	CASSLVTLGTEAFF	TGTGCCAGCAGCTTGGTTACCTTGGGCACTGAAGCTTTCTTT
TRBV7-9	-	TRBD2	TRBJ2-2	CASSPLRAGDLGELFF	TGTGCCAGCAGCCCCCTTCGAGCGGGAGATCTGGGGGAGCTGTTTTTT
TRBV6-6	-	-	TRBJ1-1	CASRHTENTEAFF	TGTGCCAGCAGACACACAGAGAACACTGAAGCTTTCTTT
TRBV5-4	-	-	TRBJ2-5	CASSLIQGIETQYF	TGTGCCAGCAGCTTGATACAGGGTATAGAGACCCAGTACTTC
TRBV11-2	-	TRBD1	TRBJ2-2	CASSSRLGTGGPTGELFF	TGTGCCAGCAGCTCGCGATTAGGGACAGGGGGCCCCACCGGGGAGCTGTTTTTT
TRBV5-6	few	-	TRBJ1-1	CASRSTGNTEAFF	TGTGCCAGCAGATCGACAGGGAACACTGAAGCTTTCTTT
TRBV6-1	-	-	TRBJ2-7	CASSEGYEQYF	TGTGCCAGCAGTGAGGGATACGAGCAGTACTTC
TRBV15	-	-	TRBJ2-1	CATSGSYVTANEQFF	TGTGCCACCAGCGGTAGTTATGTTACAGCGAATGAGCAGTTCTTC
TRBV21-1	-	-	TRBJ2-5	CASSKGPGDQETQYF	TGTGCCAGCAGCAAAGGCCCAGGGGACCAAGAGACCCAGTACTTC
TRBV14	once	TRBD2	TRBJ2-5	CASSQQLAGETQYF	TGTGCCAGCAGCCAACAACTAGCGGGAGAGACCCAGTACTTC
TRBV16	-	TRBD2	TRBJ2-7	CASSYRPGLAGDKGAYEQYF	TGTGCCAGCAGCTATAGACCGGGACTAGCGGGAGATAAGGGAGCCTACGAGCAGTACTTC
TRBV28	-	-	TRBJ2-1	CASSLDLGEQFF	TGTGCCAGCAGTTTAGATCTGGGTGAGCAGTTCTTC
TRBV7-8	-	-	TRBJ1-1	CASSAGIYTEAFF	TGTGCCAGCAGCGCAGGGATTTACACTGAAGCTTTCTTT
TRBV6-4	-	-	TRBJ2-2	CASSDSSVSGELFF	TGTGCCAGCAGTGACTCGAGCGTATCCGGGGAGCTGTTTTTT
TRBV21-1	-	-	TRBJ1-5	CASSKLGERDSPSNQPQHF	TGTGCCAGCAGCAAATTGGGTGAAAGGGATTCACCTAGCAATCAGCCCCAGCATTTT
TRBV28	-	-	TRBJ1-6	CASIGRGRNSPLHF	TGTGCCAGCATCGGGAGGGGTCGGAATTCACCCCTCCACTTT
TRBV19	-	-	TRBJ1-1	CASSIKTETEAFF	TGTGCCAGTAGTATTAAAACGGAAACTGAAGCTTTCTTT
TRBV19	-	TRBD2	TRBJ2-1	CASRPDRALAGASYNEQFF	TGTGCCAGTAGACCGGACAGGGCGCTAGCGGGAGCTTCCTACAATGAGCAGTTCTTC
TRBV28	-	-	TRBJ1-1	CASSFTRGNTEAFF	TGTGCCAGCAGTTTTACTCGGGGGAACACTGAAGCTTTCTTT
TRBV4-2	-	TRBD2	TRBJ2-7	CASSQAPWREGSYEQYF	TGTGCCAGCAGCCAAGCACCCTGGCGGGAGGGCTCATACGAGCAGTACTTC
TRBV7-9	-	TRBD1	TRBJ2-3	CASSFYRGRTDTQYF	TGTGCCAGCAGCTTCTACAGGGGAAGGACAGATACGCAGTATTTT
TRBV7-9	-	-	TRBJ2-7	CASSRVLLGYEQYF	TGTGCCAGCAGCCGAGTACTCCTGGGTTACGAGCAGTACTTC
TRBV19	-	TRBD1	TRBJ1-5	CASSIRDRDNQPQHF	TGTGCCAGTAGTATTCGGGACAGGGACAATCAGCCCCAGCATTTT
TRBV2	-	-	TRBJ2-3	CASSAKAVSRDTQYF	TGTGCCAGCAGTGCCAAAGCGGTTTCCAGGGATACGCAGTATTTT
TRBV11-2	-	-	TRBJ2-1	CASSPVRVQDEQFF	TGTGCCAGCAGCCCCGTCCGGGTACAGGATGAGCAGTTCTTC
TRBV18	-	-	TRBJ2-2	CASSPPERSLVGELFF	TGTGCCAGCTCACCACCGGAACGGTCTCTAGTTGGGGAGCTGTTTTTT
TRBV4-2	-	-	TRBJ1-1	CASSQQGPVRQAFF	TGTGCCAGCAGCCAACAGGGCCCGGTAAGACAAGCTTTCTTT
TRBV19	-	TRBD2	TRBJ2-7	CASSARTSGRREQYF	TGTGCCAGTAGTGCCCGGACTAGCGGGAGGAGGGAGCAGTACTTC
TRBV28	few	-	TRBJ2-1	CASSLSYNEQFF	TGTGCCAGCAGTTTGTCCTACAATGAGCAGTTCTTC
TRBV5-1	-	-	TRBJ2-5	CASSLANRGRSGETQYF	TGCGCCAGCAGCTTGGCCAATCGGGGGAGGTCAGGAGAGACCCAGTACTTC
TRBV5-1	-	TRBD1	TRBJ1-1	CASRDQGDTEAFF	TGCGCCAGCAGAGATCAGGGGGACACTGAAGCTTTCTTT
TRBV5-1	once	-	TRBJ2-3	CASSLRQNTDTQYF	TGCGCCAGCAGCTTAAGACAGAACACAGATACGCAGTATTTT
TRBV5-1	once	-	TRBJ1-1	CASSLAGGNTEAFF	TGCGCCAGCAGCTTGGCTGGGGGGAACACTGAAGCTTTCTTT
TRBV2	-	-	TRBJ2-2	CASSPLARSSGELFF	TGTGCCAGCAGCCCCCTGGCTAGGAGCTCAGGGGAGCTGTTTTTT
TRBV5-8	-	TRBD2	TRBJ2-3	CASRLAGGTDTQYF	TGTGCCAGCAGGCTAGCGGGAGGGACAGATACGCAGTATTTT
TRBV2	-	TRBD2	TRBJ2-2	CASSEKIGLAGDTGELFF	TGTGCCAGCAGTGAAAAGATAGGACTAGCGGGAGACACCGGGGAGCTGTTTTTT
TRBV7-2	-	TRBD1	TRBJ1-5	CASSLTTGNSNQPQHF	TGTGCCAGCAGCTTAACGACAGGGAATAGTAATCAGCCCCAGCATTTT
TRBV25-1	-	-	TRBJ1-3	CASSPLYSGNTIYF	TGTGCCAGCAGCCCCCTGTACTCTGGAAACACCATATATTTT
TRBV6-5	-	TRBD2	TRBJ2-7	CASSTRTSGTYEQYF	TGTGCCAGCAGTACAAGGACTAGCGGGACCTACGAGCAGTACTTC
TRBV27	-	-	TRBJ2-1	CASSSKGTEQFF	TGTGCCAGCAGCTCAAAGGGAACCGAGCAGTTCTTC